This T cell receptor (beta chain) is from a study of cytomegalovirus exposure and HLA in healthy donors. Study overall: A previous analysis identified approximately 120 million unique TCR beta sequences derived from roughly 180 million T cells. Early on, a data release was issued that held roughly 80 million unique TCRs from HLA-typed donors.

The PCR ran on 60 Vbeta and 13 Jbeta primers. Profiled with immunoSEQ multiplex PCR; TCRdb holds only in-frame clones, not every one. The sample has about 77,000 clones, about 80% seen once; the top ten hold 3% to 3.5%. The CDR3 has 13 amino acids. Looked up from germline, CDR1 is SQVTM and CDR2 is ANQGSEA. V was pared by 5 bases and J by 1 base, with 11 bases between. The sequence was obtained from a man in his forties or fifties in good health and CMV-seronegative. Sample: PBMCs. V is TRBV29-1 and J is TRBJ1-2; D is unclear. Here the CDR3 DNA reads TGCAGCGTTCAATCCGGGATTAACTATGGCTACACCTTC. Translated, it gives CSVQSGINYGYTF.